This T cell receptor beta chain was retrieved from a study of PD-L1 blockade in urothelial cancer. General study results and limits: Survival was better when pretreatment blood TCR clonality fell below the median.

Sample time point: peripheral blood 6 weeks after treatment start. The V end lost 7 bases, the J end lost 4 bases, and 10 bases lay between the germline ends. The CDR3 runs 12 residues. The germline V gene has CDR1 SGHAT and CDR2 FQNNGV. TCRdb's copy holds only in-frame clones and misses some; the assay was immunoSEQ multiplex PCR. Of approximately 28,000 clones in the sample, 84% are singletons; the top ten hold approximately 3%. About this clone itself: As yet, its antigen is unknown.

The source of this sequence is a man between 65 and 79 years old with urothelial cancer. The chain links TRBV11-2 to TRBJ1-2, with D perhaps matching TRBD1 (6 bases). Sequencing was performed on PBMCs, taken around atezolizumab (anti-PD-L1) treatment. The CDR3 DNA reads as TGTGCCAGCACCGAACAGGGCTATGGCTACACCTTC. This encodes CASTEQGYGYTF.